This TCR beta chain was obtained from a study of T cells of healthy individuals. This clonotype appeared many times. One entry per CDR3 protein results from TCRdb running MiXCR on the 5' RACE reads. In the table there are 40,000 to 60,000 distinct CDR3 sequences, 14% to 15% of which are singletons. The length of the CDR3 is 18 residues. Germline V gives CDR1 MNHEY, CDR2 SVGEGT. Trimming removed 4 bases from V and 0 bases from J, with 22 bases in between. This sequence originates from a human donor in good health. The chain couples TRBV6-2 or TRBV6-3 to TRBJ2-7, with D possibly matching TRBD1 (6 bases). This CDR3 is CASSSPTFLQGNSYEQYF. The CDR3 DNA reads as TGTGCCAGCAGTTCCCCGACCTTCCTACAGGGAAACTCCTACGAGCAGTACTTC.